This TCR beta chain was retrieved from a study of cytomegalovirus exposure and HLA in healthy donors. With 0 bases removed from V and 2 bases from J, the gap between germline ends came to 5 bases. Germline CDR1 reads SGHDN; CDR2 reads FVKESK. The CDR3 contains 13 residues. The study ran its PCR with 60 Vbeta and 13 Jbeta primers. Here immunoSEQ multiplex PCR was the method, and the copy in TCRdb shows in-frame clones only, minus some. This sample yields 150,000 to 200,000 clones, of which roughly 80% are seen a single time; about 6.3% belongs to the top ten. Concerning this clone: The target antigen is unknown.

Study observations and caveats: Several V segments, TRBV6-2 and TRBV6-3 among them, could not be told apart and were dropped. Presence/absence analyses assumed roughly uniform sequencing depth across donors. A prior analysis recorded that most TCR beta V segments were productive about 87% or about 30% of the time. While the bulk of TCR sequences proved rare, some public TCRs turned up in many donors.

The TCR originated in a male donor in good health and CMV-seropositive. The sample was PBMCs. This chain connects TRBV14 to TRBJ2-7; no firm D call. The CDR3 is CASSQDNTYEQYF. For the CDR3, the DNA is TGTGCCAGCAGCCAAGATAATACCTACGAGCAGTACTTC.